Presented here are 17 T cell receptor beta chains from one specimen sequenced in a study of control samples from healthy donors and cancer patients. Assay: immunoSEQ multiplex PCR; the TCRdb copy retains only in-frame clones and omits some. Altogether approximately 49,000 clones are present, roughly 90% being singletons, with the ten largest covering 1.5% to 2%. What was sequenced was PBMCs. Receptors originate from a man in his forties with colorectal cancer.

CDR3 nucleotides: TGTGCCAGCCTATCGTGGGACACTGAAGCTTTCTTT. It codes for CASLSWDTEAFF. J is TRBJ1-1 and V is TRBV5-6; D is uncertain. With 7 bases removed from V and 3 bases from J, the gap between germline ends came to 10 bases. There are 12 residues in the CDR3. Germline V gene sequence: CDR1 SGHDT, CDR2 YYEEEE.

The rearrangement links TRBV12-5 to TRBJ2-7, with 7 bases identical to TRBD1. Germline V gene sequence: CDR1 LGHNT, CDR2 FRNRAP. The CDR3 runs 14 residues. With 7 bases clipped from V and 2 bases from J, the junction kept 8 bases outside the gene matches. As DNA, the CDR3 is TGTGCTAGTGTTAGTGGGGACAGCCCCTACGAGCAGTACTTC. Translation: CASVSGDSPYEQYF.

The V gene is TRBV14, the J gene TRBJ1-6, with TRBD1 matching over 7 bases. Germline loops: CDR1 SGHDN, CDR2 FVKESK. The CDR3 length is 15 residues. With V trimmed by 2 bases and J by 5 bases, 3 bases remained unmatched. This chain's CDR3 is CASSQHGTDNSPLHF. In DNA, the CDR3 is TGTGCCAGCAGCCAACACGGGACAGATAATTCACCCCTCCACTTT.

The V gene is TRBV5-4, the J gene TRBJ1-2; 8 nucleotides line up with TRBD1. V lost 4 bases and J lost 7; bases outside the gene matches: 15. Germline V CDR1 and CDR2: SGHNT, YYREEE (reference sequence). The CDR3 has 16 residues. The CDR3 region is CASSPAPGGFGLGYTF. The CDR3 DNA reads as TGTGCCAGCAGCCCGGCGCCAGGGGGCTTTGGACTTGGCTACACCTTC.

This rearrangement joins TRBV19 to TRBJ1-2; D is uncertain. This CDR3 region has 15 residues. Germline values: CDR1 LNHDA, CDR2 SQIVND (reference sequence). Trimming shortened V by 5 bases and J by 2 bases, and 15 bases separated the two germline ends. CDR3 sequence (DNA): TGTGCCAGTAGTTCTTTAAACATGCGGAACTATGGCTACACCTTC. Translating it yields CASSSLNMRNYGYTF.

The chain links TRBV30 to TRBJ1-1, with a possible D match to TRBD1 (5 bases). V gave up 4 bases and J gave up 0 bases, with 21 bases separating them. This CDR3 is built from 17 residues. Germline V lookup: CDR1 GTSNPN, CDR2 SVGIG (reference sequence). In DNA form, the CDR3 reads TGTGCCTGGATAGGGGCTCGAAGCCAACGTATGAACACTGAAGCTTTCTTT. Translated: CAWIGARSQRMNTEAFF.

In its sample, this clone was seen once. The chain employs TRBV4-3 and TRBJ2-1; TRBD2 matches 8 bases. Losses at the gene ends were 5 bases for V and 5 bases for J; bases not matched to a gene: 11. The V gene's germline CDR1 is LGHNA and CDR2 YSLEER. This CDR3 has 16 residues. In DNA, the CDR3 is TGCGCCAGCAGCTCTGGAGCGGGAGCATCCCACAATGAGCAGTTCTTC. Translated: CASSSGAGASHNEQFF.

The chain has TRBV18 and TRBJ1-2, with unresolved D. Looked up from germline, CDR1 is KGHSH and CDR2 is LQKENI. V shed 2 bases and J shed 4 bases, with 11 bases lying between them. This CDR3 has 14 residues. The CDR3 spells CASSPGVRGYGYTF. Here the CDR3 DNA reads TGTGCCAGCTCACCAGGGGTTCGAGGCTATGGCTACACCTTC.

The CDR3 region is CASSYRAGRGAYEQYF. The CDR3 DNA sequence: TGTGCCAGCAGTTATCGGGCAGGACGAGGGGCTTACGAGCAGTACTTC. This rearrangement joins TRBV27 to TRBJ2-7; D may match TRBD1 or TRBD2 (5 bases each). Germline CDR1 and CDR2: MNHEY and SMNVEV (reference sequence). The CDR3 spans 16 residues. V was cut by 4 bases and J by 4 bases, with 20 bases left in between.

V is TRBV24-1 and J is TRBJ2-3; 10 bases align to TRBD2. The CDR3 has 19 residues. Germline V CDR1 and CDR2: KGHDR, SFDVKD. Unmatched junction bases numbered 11, after V lost 0 bases and J lost 3 bases. CDR3 nucleotide sequence: TGTGCCACCAGTGATTTGAAGGGGACTAGCGTGTTAAGGACAGATACGCAGTATTTT. Amino acid sequence: CATSDLKGTSVLRTDTQYF.

This clone was found once. The rearrangement links TRBV2 to TRBJ2-1, with a tentative D call TRBD1 (7 bases). Trimming left V 5 bases short and J 4 bases short, with 15 bases between. The CDR3 length is 15 residues. The germline CDR1 and CDR2 sequences are SNHLY and FYNNEI. CDR3 loop: CASSRGRGAYNEQFF. As DNA, the CDR3 is TGTGCCAGCAGTCGGGGCAGGGGGGCTTACAATGAGCAGTTCTTC.

The V call is TRBV30, the J call TRBJ2-7; D gene uncertain. Deletions cut 2 bases from V and 4 bases from J, with 9 bases between. The CDR3 runs 12 residues. Germline V lookup: CDR1 GTSNPN, CDR2 SVGIG (reference sequence). CDR3 sequence reads: CAWSTGQYEQYF. The CDR3 DNA reads TGTGCCTGGAGTACCGGGCAATACGAGCAGTACTTC.

The chain joins TRBV28 to TRBJ2-6; tentatively, D is TRBD1 (5 bases). CDR3 length: 15 amino acids. Per the germline V gene, CDR1 is MDHEN and CDR2 is SYDVKM. V was clipped by 2 bases and J by 2 bases, with 7 bases between them. In DNA form, the CDR3 reads TGTGCCAGCAGTTTACAGGGAACTGGGGCCAACGTCCTGACTTTC. This encodes CASSLQGTGANVLTF.

The chain uses TRBV12-3 or TRBV12-4 and TRBJ2-7; possibly TRBD1 or TRBD2 for D (5 bases each). The CDR3 totals 13 residues. Trimming took off 2 bases at V and 6 bases at J, with 11 bases between the two ends. The CDR3 reads CASSLYWGSEQYF. For the CDR3, the DNA is TGTGCCAGCAGTTTATATTGGGGGAGCGAGCAGTACTTC.

CDR3 protein: CASSISGTYNEQFF. CDR3 nucleotides: TGTGCCAGTAGTATATCGGGGACCTACAATGAGCAGTTCTTC. The rearrangement uses TRBV19 and TRBJ2-1; D is possibly TRBD2 (5 bases). This CDR3 region has 14 residues. V was shortened by 2 bases and J by 2 bases, with 7 bases between the two germline ends. Germline-derived CDR1 and CDR2 are LNHDA and SQIVND (reference sequence).

The J gene is TRBJ2-5, the V gene TRBV10-2; TRBD2 might be the D (5 bases). Germline lookup yields CDR1 WSHSY and CDR2 SAAADI. The V and J ends lost 7 bases and 2 bases respectively, with 23 bases between them. The CDR3 loop spans 17 amino acids. For the CDR3, the DNA is TGCGCCAGCATGGGTTGGAGTGCCGCGGACTCACAAGAGACCCAGTACTTC. This translates into CASMGWSAADSQETQYF.

The V call is TRBV19, the J call TRBJ2-7, with no clear D. From germline, CDR1 is LNHDA and CDR2 SQIVND (reference sequence). Trimming pared 2 bases from V and 6 bases from J, leaving 11 bases between. The CDR3 sequence is 13 residues long. CDR3 sequence (DNA): TGTGCCAGTAGTATATCGGGCTCGGGCGAGCAGTACTTC. Its translation is CASSISGSGEQYF.